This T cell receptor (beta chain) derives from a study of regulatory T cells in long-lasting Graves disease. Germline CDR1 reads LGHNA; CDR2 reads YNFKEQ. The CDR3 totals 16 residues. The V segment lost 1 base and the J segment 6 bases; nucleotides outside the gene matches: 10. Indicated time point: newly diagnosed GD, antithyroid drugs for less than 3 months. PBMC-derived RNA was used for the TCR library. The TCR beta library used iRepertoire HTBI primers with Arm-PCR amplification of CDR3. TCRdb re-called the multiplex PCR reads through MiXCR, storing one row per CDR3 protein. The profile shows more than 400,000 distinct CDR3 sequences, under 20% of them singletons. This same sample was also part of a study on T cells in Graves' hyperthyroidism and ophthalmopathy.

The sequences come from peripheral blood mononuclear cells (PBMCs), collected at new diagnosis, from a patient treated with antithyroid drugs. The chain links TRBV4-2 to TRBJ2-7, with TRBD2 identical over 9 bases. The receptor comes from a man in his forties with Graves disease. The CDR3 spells CASSQAVASGTFEQYF. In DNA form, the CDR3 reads TGTGCCAGCAGCCAAGCTGTCGCTAGCGGGACCTTCGAGCAGTACTTC.